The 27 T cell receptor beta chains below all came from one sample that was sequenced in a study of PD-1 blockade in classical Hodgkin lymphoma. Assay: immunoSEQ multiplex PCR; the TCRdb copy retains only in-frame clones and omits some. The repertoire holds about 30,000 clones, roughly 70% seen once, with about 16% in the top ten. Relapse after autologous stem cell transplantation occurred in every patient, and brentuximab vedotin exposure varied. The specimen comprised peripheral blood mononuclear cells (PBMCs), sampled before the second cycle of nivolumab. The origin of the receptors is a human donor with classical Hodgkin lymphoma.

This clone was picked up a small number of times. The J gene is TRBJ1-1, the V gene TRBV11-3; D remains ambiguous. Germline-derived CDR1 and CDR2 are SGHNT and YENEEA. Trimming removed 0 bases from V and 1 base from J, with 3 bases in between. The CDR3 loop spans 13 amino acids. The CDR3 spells CASSLETNTEAFF. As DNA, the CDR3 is TGTGCCAGCAGCTTAGAAACGAACACTGAAGCTTTCTTT.

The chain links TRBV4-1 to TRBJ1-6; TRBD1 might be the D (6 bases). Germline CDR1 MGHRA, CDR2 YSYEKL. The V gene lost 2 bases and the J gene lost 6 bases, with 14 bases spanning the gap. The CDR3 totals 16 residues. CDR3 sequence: CASSQFRQAINSPLHF. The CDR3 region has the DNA TGCGCCAGCAGCCAATTTCGACAGGCGATTAATTCACCCCTCCACTTT.

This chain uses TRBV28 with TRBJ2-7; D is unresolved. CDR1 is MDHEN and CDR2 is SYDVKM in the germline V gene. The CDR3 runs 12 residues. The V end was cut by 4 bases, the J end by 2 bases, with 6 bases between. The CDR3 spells CASSSKAYEQYV. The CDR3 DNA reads TGTGCCAGCAGTTCCAAGGCCTACGAGCAGTACGTC.

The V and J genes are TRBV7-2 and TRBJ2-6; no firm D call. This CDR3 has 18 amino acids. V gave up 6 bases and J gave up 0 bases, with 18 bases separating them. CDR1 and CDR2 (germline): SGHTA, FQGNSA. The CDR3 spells CASSPRVVTYSGANVLTF. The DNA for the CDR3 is TGTGCCAGCAGTCCAAGGGTAGTGACCTACTCTGGGGCCAACGTCCTGACTTTC.

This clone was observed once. CDR3 amino acids: CASRKGTGGFLETQYF. The CDR3 bases are TGTGCCAGCAGAAAAGGAACAGGGGGGTTTCTGGAGACCCAGTACTTC. The chain joins TRBV9 to TRBJ2-5; 8 bases are shared with TRBD1. Germline trimming cut 5 bases from V and 5 bases from J; bases unmatched to any gene: 14. This CDR3 is built from 16 residues. Looked up from germline, CDR1 is SGDLS and CDR2 is YYNGEE.

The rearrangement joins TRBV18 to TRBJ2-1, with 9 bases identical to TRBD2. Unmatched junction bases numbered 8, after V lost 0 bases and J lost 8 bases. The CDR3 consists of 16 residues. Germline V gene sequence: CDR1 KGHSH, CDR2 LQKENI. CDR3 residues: CASSPPGAGGLDEQFF. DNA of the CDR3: TGTGCCAGCTCACCACCGGGGGCGGGGGGGCTTGATGAGCAGTTCTTC.

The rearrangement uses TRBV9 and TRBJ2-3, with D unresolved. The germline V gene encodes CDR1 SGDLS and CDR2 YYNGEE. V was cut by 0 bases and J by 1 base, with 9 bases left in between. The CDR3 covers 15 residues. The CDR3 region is CASSVAGRGTDTQYF. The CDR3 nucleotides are TGTGCCAGCAGCGTAGCCGGACGGGGCACAGATACGCAGTATTTT.

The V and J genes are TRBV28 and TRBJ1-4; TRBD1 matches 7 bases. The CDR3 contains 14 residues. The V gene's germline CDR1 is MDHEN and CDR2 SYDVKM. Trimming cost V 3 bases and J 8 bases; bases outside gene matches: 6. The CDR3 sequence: CASSLTGSAEKLFF. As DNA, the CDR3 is TGTGCCAGCAGTTTGACAGGGAGTGCCGAAAAACTGTTTTTT.

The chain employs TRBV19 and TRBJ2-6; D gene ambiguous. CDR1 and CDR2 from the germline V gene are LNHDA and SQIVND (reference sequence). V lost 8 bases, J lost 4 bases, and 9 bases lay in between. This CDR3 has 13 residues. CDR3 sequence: CASSKAGANVLTF. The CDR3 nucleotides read TGTGCCAGTTCGAAAGCCGGGGCCAACGTCCTGACTTTC. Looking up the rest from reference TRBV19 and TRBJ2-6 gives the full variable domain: DGGITQSPKYLFRKEGQNVTLSCEQNLNHDAMYWYRQDPGQGLRLIYYSQIVNDFQKGDIAEGYSVSREKKESFPLTVTSAQKNPTAFYLCASSKAGANVLTFGAGSRLTVL.

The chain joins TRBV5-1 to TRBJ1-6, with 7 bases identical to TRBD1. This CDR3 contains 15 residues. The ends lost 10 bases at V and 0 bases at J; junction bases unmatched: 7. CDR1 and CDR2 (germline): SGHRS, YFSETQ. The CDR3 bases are TGCGCCTCCAGGGGGACCGCCTCCTATAATTCACCCCTCCACTTT. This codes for CASRGTASYNSPLHF. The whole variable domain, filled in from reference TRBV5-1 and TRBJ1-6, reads KAGVTQTPRYLIKTRGQQVTLSCSPISGHRSVSWYQQTPGQGLQFLFEYFSETQRNKGNFPGRFSGRQFSNSRSEMNVSTLELGDSALYLCASRGTASYNSPLHFGNGTRLTVT.

The CDR3 reads CAISDSMNTEAFF. In DNA form, the CDR3 reads TGTGCCATCAGTGACAGCATGAACACTGAAGCTTTCTTT. This chain connects TRBV10-3 to TRBJ1-1; D uncertain. V gave up 3 bases and J gave up 0 bases, with 5 bases separating them. The CDR3 sequence is 13 residues long. Germline assignment: CDR1 ENHRY and CDR2 SYGVKD.

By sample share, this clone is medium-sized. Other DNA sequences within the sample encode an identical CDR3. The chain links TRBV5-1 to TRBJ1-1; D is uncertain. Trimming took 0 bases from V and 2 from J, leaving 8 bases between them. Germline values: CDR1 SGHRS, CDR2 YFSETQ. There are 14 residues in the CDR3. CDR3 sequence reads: CASSLDWVNTEAFF. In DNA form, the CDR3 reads TGCGCCAGCAGCTTGGACTGGGTTAACACTGAAGCTTTCTTT. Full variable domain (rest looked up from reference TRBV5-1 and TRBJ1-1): KAGVTQTPRYLIKTRGQQVTLSCSPISGHRSVSWYQQTPGQGLQFLFEYFSETQRNKGNFPGRFSGRQFSNSRSEMNVSTLELGDSALYLCASSLDWVNTEAFFGQGTRLTVV.

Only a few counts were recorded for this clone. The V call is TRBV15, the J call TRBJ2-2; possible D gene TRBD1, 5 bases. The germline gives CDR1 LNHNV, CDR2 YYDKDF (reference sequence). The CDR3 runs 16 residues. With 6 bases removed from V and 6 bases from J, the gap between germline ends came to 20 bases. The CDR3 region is CATRSDRKGLPGELFF. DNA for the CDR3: TGTGCCACCAGGAGTGACAGAAAAGGGTTGCCCGGGGAGCTGTTTTTT.

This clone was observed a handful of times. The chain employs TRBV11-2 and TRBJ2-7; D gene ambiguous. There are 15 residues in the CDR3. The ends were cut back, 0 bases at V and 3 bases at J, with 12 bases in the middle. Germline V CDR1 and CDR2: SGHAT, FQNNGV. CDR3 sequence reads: CASSLDQQASYEQYV. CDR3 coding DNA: TGTGCCAGCAGCTTAGATCAGCAGGCCAGCTACGAGCAGTACGTC.

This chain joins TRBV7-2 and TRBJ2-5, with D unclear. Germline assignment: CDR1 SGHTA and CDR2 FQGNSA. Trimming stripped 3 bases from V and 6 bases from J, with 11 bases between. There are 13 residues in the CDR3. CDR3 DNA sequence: TGTGCCAGCAGCTTGCGTAGGGAACAGACCCAGTACTTC. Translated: CASSLRREQTQYF.

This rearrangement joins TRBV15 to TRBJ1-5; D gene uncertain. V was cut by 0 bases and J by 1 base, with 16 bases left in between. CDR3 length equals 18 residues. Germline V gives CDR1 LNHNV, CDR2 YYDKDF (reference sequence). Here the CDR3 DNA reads TGTGCCACCAGCAGAGATGGATTCAGGATGGGGAGCAATCAGCCCCAGCATTTT. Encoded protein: CATSRDGFRMGSNQPQHF.

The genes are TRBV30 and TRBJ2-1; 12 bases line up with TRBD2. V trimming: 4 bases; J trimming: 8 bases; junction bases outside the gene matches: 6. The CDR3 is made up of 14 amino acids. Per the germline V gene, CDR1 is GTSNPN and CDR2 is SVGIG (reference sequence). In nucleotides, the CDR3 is TGTGCCTGGAACCTAGCGGGGGGGACCGATGAGCAGTTCTTC. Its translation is CAWNLAGGTDEQFF.

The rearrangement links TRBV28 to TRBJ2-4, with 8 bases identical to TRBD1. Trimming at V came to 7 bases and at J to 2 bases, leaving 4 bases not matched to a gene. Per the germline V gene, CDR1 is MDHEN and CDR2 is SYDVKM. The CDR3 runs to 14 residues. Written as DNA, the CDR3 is TGTGCCAGCATACAGGGGGGTCCCAAAAACATTCAGTACTTC. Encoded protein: CASIQGGPKNIQYF.

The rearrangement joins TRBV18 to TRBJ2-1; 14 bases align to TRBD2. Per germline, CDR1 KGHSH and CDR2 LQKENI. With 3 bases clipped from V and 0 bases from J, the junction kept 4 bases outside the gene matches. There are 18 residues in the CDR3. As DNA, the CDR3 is TGTGCCAGCTCACCTCGACTAGCGGGGGGGGGCTCCTACAATGAGCAGTTCTTC. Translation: CASSPRLAGGGSYNEQFF. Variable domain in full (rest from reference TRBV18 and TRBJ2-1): NAGVMQNPRHLVRRRGQEARLRCSPMKGHSHVYWYRQLPEEGLKFMVYLQKENIIDESGMPKERFSAEFPKEGPSILRIQQVVRGDSAAYFCASSPRLAGGGSYNEQFFGPGTRLTVL.

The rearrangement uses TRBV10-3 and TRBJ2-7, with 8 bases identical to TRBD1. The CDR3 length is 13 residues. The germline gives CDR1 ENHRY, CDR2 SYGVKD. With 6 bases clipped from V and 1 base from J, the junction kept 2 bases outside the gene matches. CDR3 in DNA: TGTGCCATCAGACAGGGGGGATCCTACGAGCAGTACTTC. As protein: CAIRQGGSYEQYF.

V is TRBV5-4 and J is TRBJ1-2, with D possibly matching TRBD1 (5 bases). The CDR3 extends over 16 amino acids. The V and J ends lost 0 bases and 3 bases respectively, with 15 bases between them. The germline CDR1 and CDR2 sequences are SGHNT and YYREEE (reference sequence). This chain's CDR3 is CASSLGDSGTYYGYTF. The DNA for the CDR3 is TGTGCCAGCAGCTTGGGTGATTCAGGGACCTACTATGGCTACACCTTC.

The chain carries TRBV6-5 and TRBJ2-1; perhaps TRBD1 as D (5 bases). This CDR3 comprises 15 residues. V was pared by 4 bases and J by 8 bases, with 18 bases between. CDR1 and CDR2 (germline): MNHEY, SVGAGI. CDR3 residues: CASSSIQGSSDEQFF. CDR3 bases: TGTGCCAGCAGTTCAATCCAGGGAAGTAGTGATGAGCAGTTCTTC.

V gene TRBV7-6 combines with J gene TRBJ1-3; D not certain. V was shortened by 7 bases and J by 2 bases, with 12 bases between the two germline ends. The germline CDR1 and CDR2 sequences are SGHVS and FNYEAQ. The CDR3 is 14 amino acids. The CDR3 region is CASTQEAAGNTIYF. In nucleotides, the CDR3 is TGTGCCAGCACCCAGGAAGCGGCTGGAAACACCATATATTTT.

CDR3 bases: TGTGCCACCAGCAGAGATTCGGGCGGACAGGGCTATGGCTACACCTTC. It yields the protein CATSRDSGGQGYGYTF. The genes are TRBV15 and TRBJ1-2; 8 nucleotides align to TRBD1. This CDR3 has 16 amino acids. Germline CDR1 reads LNHNV; CDR2 reads YYDKDF (reference sequence). V shed 0 bases and J 4 bases; nucleotides not matched to a gene: 7.

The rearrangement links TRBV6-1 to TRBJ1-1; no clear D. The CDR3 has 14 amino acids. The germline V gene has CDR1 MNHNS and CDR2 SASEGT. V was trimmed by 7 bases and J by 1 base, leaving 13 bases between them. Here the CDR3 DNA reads TGTGCCAGCATGCGAGAGCCTGCGAACACTGAAGCTTTCTTT. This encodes CASMREPANTEAFF.

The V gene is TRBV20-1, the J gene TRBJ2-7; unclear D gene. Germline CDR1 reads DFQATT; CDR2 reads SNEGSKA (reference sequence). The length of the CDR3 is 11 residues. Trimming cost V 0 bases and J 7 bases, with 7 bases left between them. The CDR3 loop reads CSAREGKEQYF. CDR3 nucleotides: TGCAGTGCTAGAGAAGGGAAGGAGCAGTACTTC.

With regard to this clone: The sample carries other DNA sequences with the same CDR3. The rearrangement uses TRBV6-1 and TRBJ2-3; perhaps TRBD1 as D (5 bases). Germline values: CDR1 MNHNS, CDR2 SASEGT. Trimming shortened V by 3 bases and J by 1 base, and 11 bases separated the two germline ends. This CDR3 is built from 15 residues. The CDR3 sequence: CASSDVGQGTDTQYF. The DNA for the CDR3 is TGTGCCAGCAGTGATGTGGGGCAGGGCACAGATACGCAGTATTTT.